The 14 T cell receptor beta chains below come from one sample, sequenced in a study of T cells after posttransplantation cyclophosphamide. The protocol was immunoSEQ multiplex PCR, while the TCRdb copy is restricted to in-frame clones and leaves out a portion. The sample has some 64,000 clones; 93% are singletons. The sequencing input was PBMCs. These receptor sequences come from a woman in her 30s in good health and a related stem cell transplant donor.

This chain joins TRBV19 and TRBJ1-5, with TRBD1 identical over 8 bases. The ends lost 7 bases at V and 4 bases at J; junction bases unmatched: 9. Germline loops: CDR1 LNHDA, CDR2 SQIVND (reference sequence). This CDR3 is built from 15 residues. CDR3: CASISNRGVNQPQHF. The CDR3 DNA is TGTGCCAGTATCAGTAACAGGGGGGTTAATCAGCCCCAGCATTTT.

The chain combines TRBV7-6 with TRBJ1-1; 8 bases line up with TRBD1. The germline CDR1 and CDR2 sequences are SGHVS and FNYEAQ. J was trimmed by 1 base and V by 5 bases; bases with no gene match: 15. The CDR3 runs to 18 residues. The CDR3 reads CASSTDRGGSTGNTEAFF. CDR3 DNA: TGTGCCAGCAGCACCGACAGGGGAGGGTCGACGGGGAACACTGAAGCTTTCTTT.

The rearrangement uses TRBV18 and TRBJ2-3, with TRBD1 identical over 9 bases. CDR1 is KGHSH, CDR2 LQKENI, per germline. V was pared by 6 bases and J by 2 bases, with 12 bases of the junction left unmatched. CDR3 length: 17 residues. The chain's CDR3 is CASSSKIGTGSTDTQYF. The CDR3 bases are TGTGCCAGCTCCTCGAAAATTGGGACAGGGTCCACAGATACGCAGTATTTT.

CDR3 sequence reads: CASGRDSGANVLTF. DNA of the CDR3: TGCGCCAGCGGACGGGACTCTGGGGCCAACGTCCTGACTTTC. This chain links TRBV4-3 with TRBJ2-6; possible D gene TRBD2, 5 bases. Trimming cost V 8 bases and J 0 bases, with 8 bases left between them. This CDR3 has 14 residues. Germline V gene lookup returns CDR1 LGHNA and CDR2 YSLEER.

The chain uses TRBV27 and TRBJ1-2, with D possibly being TRBD1 (5 bases). V was cut by 2 bases and J by 2 bases, with 15 bases left in between. Germline loops: CDR1 MNHEY, CDR2 SMNVEV (reference sequence). This CDR3 comprises 16 residues. Written as DNA, the CDR3 is TGTGCCAGCAGTTTAGGAGGGGTTCGAGGGAACTATGGCTACACCTTC. As protein: CASSLGGVRGNYGYTF.

The chain carries TRBV7-7 and TRBJ2-7; D is possibly TRBD1 or TRBD2 (5 bases each). Trimming shortened V by 1 base and J by 2 bases, and 12 bases separated the two germline ends. From germline, CDR1 is SSHAT and CDR2 FNYEAQ (reference sequence). The CDR3 runs 15 residues. DNA for the CDR3: TGTGCCAGCAGCTTAGGGGCAGGGACCCCCTACGAGCAGTACTTC. Its translation is CASSLGAGTPYEQYF.

The genes are TRBV7-2 and TRBJ1-5; D call uncertain. V gave up 5 bases and J gave up 4 bases, with 12 bases separating them. Germline V gene lookup returns CDR1 SGHTA and CDR2 FQGNSA. The CDR3 spans 14 residues. This CDR3 reads CASSTTITNQPQHF. The CDR3 bases are TGTGCCAGCAGCACGACGATTACAAATCAGCCCCAGCATTTT. The entire variable domain, with the rest obtained from reference TRBV7-2 and TRBJ1-5, is as follows: GAGVSQSPSNKVTEKGKDVELRCDPISGHTALYWYRQSLGQGLEFLIYFQGNSAPDKSGLPSDRFSAERTGGSVSTLTIQRTQQEDSAVYLCASSTTITNQPQHFGDGTRLSIL.

The chain uses TRBV6-1 and TRBJ2-2; D not certain. The CDR3 extends over 15 amino acids. Germline CDR1 and CDR2: MNHNS and SASEGT. Trimming left V 1 base short and J 1 base short, with 7 bases between. In DNA, the CDR3 is TGTGCCAGCAGTGAAGGGTCGTGGAACACCGGGGAGCTGTTTTTT. It codes for CASSEGSWNTGELFF.

This rearrangement joins TRBV6-1 to TRBJ2-1; D remains ambiguous. The ends were cut back, 7 bases at V and 0 bases at J, with 13 bases in the middle. Looked up from germline, CDR1 is MNHNS and CDR2 is SASEGT. The CDR3 totals 15 residues. The CDR3 spells CASNQQLSSYNEQFF. CDR3 DNA: TGTGCCAGCAATCAACAGCTTAGCTCCTACAATGAGCAGTTCTTC.

This clone was recorded only once. The chain links TRBV19 to TRBJ2-3, with 9 nucleotides matching TRBD1. The length of the CDR3 is 15 residues. From germline, CDR1 is LNHDA and CDR2 SQIVND (reference sequence). Trimming at V came to 2 bases and at J to 3 bases, leaving 3 bases not matched to a gene. CDR3 bases: TGTGCCAGTAGTATATACAGGGGGCAGACAGATACGCAGTATTTT. Protein: CASSIYRGQTDTQYF.

The table lists this clone with a few counts. This chain links TRBV7-9 with TRBJ1-5, with a possible D match to TRBD1 (6 bases). The CDR3 runs to 15 residues. The germline V gene encodes CDR1 SEHNR and CDR2 FQNEAQ (reference sequence). V was shortened by 0 bases and J by 7 bases, with 13 bases between the two germline ends. CDR3 sequence (DNA): TGTGCCAGCAGCTTAGCGTGGGGGACAAACCAGCCCCAGCATTTT. It encodes CASSLAWGTNQPQHF.

The chain recombines TRBV6-5 with TRBJ1-5; D remains ambiguous. The CDR3 sequence is 13 residues long. Trimming shortened V by 4 bases and J by 4 bases, and 8 bases separated the two germline ends. CDR1 is MNHEY, CDR2 SVGAGI, per germline. This chain's CDR3 is CASSLTRNQPQHF. The CDR3 DNA sequence: TGTGCCAGCAGTTTAACAAGGAATCAGCCCCAGCATTTT.

This CDR3 reads CASSQDFSPGSATGAFAEAFF. CDR3 sequence (DNA): TGTGCCAGCAGCCAAGATTTTTCCCCGGGTAGTGCCACGGGGGCGTTCGCTGAAGCTTTCTTT. The chain combines TRBV4-2 with TRBJ1-1; D is perhaps TRBD1 (6 bases). CDR1 is LGHNA, CDR2 YNFKEQ, per germline. This CDR3 has 21 amino acids. V dropped 0 bases and J dropped 6 bases, with 32 bases sitting between them.

The chain carries TRBV10-3 and TRBJ2-3; 10 bases are shared with TRBD2. The germline V gene has CDR1 ENHRY and CDR2 SYGVKD. The V gene end was trimmed by 3 bases and the J gene end by 5 bases; junction bases not matched to a gene: 5. This CDR3 contains 15 residues. This chain's CDR3 is CAISEAGGLLDTQYF. The CDR3 DNA sequence: TGTGCCATCAGTGAAGCGGGGGGGCTTTTAGATACGCAGTATTTT.